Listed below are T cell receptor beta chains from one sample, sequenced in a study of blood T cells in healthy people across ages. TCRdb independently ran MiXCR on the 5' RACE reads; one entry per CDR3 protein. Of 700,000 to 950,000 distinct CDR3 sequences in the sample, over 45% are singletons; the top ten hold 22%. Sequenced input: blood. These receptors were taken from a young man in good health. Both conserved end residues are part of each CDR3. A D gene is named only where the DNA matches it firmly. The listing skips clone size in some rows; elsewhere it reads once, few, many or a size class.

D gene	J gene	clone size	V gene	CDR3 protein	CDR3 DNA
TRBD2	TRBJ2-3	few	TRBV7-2	CASSYGGTDTQYF	TGTGCCAGCAGTTACGGGGGGACAGATACGCAGTATTTT
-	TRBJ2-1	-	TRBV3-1	CASSQDPQYNEQFF	TGTGCCAGCAGCCAAGATCCCCAATACAATGAGCAGTTCTTC
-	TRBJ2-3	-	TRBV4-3	CASSQDVPDTRTDTQYF	TGCGCCAGCAGCCAAGACGTTCCGGACACCCGCACAGATACGCAGTATTTT
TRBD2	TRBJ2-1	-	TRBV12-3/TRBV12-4	CASSPAGGAEQFF	TGTGCCAGCAGTCCAGCGGGGGGGGCTGAGCAGTTCTTC
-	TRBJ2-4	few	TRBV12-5	CASGMGADKNIQYF	TGTGCTAGTGGCATGGGGGCGGACAAAAACATTCAGTACTTC
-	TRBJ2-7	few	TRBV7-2	CASSFWWQINEQYF	TGTGCCAGCAGCTTTTGGTGGCAGATCAACGAGCAGTACTTC
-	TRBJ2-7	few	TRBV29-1	CSVARGDSYEQYF	TGCAGCGTTGCCAGGGGAGATTCCTACGAGCAGTACTTC
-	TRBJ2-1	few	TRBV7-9	CASSFGVYEQFF	TGTGCCAGCAGCTTTGGGGTCTATGAGCAGTTCTTC
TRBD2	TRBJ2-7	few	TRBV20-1	CSARAPGSGGYEQYF	TGCAGTGCTAGAGCCCCGGGGAGCGGGGGATACGAGCAGTACTTC
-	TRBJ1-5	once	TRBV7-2	CASSPQVGGGNQPQHF	TGTGCCAGCAGCCCCCAAGTAGGAGGGGGCAATCAGCCCCAGCATTTT
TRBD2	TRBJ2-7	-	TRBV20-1	CSAREASGIYEQYF	TGCAGTGCTAGAGAGGCTAGCGGGATTTACGAGCAGTACTTC
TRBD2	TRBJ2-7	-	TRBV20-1	CSASRTKRGAYEQYF	TGCAGTGCTAGCAGGACGAAGCGGGGGGCCTACGAGCAGTACTTC
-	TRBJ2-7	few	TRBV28	CASSIPFSYEQYF	TGTGCCAGCAGTATACCGTTCTCCTACGAGCAGTACTTC
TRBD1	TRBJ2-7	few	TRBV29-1	CSVMTGLYEQYF	TGCAGCGTTATGACAGGGTTGTACGAGCAGTACTTC
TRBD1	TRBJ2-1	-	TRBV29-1	CSVSPGQINEQFF	TGCAGCGTCAGTCCGGGACAGATCAATGAGCAGTTCTTC
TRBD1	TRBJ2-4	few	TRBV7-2	CASSPRGMTGLNIQYF	TGTGCCAGCAGCCCCCGAGGGATGACAGGGCTAAACATTCAGTACTTC
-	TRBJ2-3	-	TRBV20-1	CSAKSMRDTQYF	TGCAGTGCTAAATCCATGAGGGATACGCAGTATTTT
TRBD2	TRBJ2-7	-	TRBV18	CASSPTVIWTSGSRYEQYF	TGTGCCAGCTCACCAACAGTGATATGGACTAGCGGGAGTAGGTACGAGCAGTACTTC
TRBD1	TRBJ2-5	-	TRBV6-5	CASSSRGQGRETQYF	TGTGCCAGCAGCTCCCGGGGACAGGGTAGAGAGACCCAGTACTTC
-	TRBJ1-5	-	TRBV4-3	CASSLYFNQPQHF	TGCGCCAGCAGCCTGTACTTCAATCAGCCCCAGCATTTT
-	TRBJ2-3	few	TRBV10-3	CAIRGDTDTQYF	TGTGCCATCAGGGGGGACACAGATACGCAGTATTTT
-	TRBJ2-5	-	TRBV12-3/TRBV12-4	CASSLGAPGAQYF	TGTGCCAGCAGTTTAGGAGCCCCGGGGGCCCAGTACTTC
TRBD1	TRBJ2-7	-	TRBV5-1	CASSSWGTGREQYF	TGCGCCAGCAGCTCCTGGGGGACAGGGAGGGAGCAGTACTTC
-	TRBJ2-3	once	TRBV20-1	CSARDFFTDTQYF	TGCAGTGCCCGGGACTTTTTCACAGATACGCAGTATTTT
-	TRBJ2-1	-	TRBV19	CASTDTYYNEQFF	TGTGCCAGTACCGACACCTACTACAATGAGCAGTTCTTC
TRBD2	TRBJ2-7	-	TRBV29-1	CSVGLTSGNSYEQYF	TGCAGCGTTGGACTGACTAGCGGGAATTCCTACGAGCAGTACTTC
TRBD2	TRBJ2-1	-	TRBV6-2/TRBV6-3	CASKQGLAGGKQFF	TGTGCCAGCAAACAGGGACTAGCGGGCGGCAAGCAGTTCTTC
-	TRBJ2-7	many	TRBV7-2	CASSLLGGEQYF	TGTGCCAGCAGCTTGTTAGGGGGCGAGCAGTACTTC